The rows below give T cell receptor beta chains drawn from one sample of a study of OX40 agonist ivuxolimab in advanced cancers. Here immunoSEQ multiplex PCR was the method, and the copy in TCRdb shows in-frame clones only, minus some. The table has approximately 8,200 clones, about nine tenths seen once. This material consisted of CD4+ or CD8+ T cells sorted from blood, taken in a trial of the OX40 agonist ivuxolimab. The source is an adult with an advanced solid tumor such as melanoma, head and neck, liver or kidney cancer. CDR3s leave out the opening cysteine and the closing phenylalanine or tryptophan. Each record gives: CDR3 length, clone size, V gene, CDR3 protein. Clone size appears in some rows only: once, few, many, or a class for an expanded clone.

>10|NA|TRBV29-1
SVEGTAYGYT
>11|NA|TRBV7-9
ASSLTLNTEAF
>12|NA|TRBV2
AITGEARGNTIY
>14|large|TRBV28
ASSAATGKMNTEAF
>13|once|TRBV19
ASSIQGSGANVLT
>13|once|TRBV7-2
ASSPRVLGDEKLF
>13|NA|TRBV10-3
AISGRSYSYNEQF
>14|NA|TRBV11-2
ASSLSRGPSGNTIY
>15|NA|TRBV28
ASSFAGTGITSYEQY
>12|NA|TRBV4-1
ASSYGTGSYGYT
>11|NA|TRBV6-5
ASSRQQDYGYT
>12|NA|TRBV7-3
ASSLRLTGGEQF
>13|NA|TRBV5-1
ASSSSTGAYSLWY
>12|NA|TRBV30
AWQRAGGNTEAF
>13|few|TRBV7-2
ASRPGGQGSYEQY
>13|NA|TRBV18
ASSPIAGGADTQY
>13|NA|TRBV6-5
ASSYLAGGNNEQF
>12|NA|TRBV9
ASSVEAIWETQY
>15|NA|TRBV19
ASSLSFRLAASDTQY
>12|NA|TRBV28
ASSLLGVKYEQY
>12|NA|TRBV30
AWSLTSGGETQY
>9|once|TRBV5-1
ASSLEYEQY
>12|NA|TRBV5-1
ASSLDGTRDTQY
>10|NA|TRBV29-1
SVEISRVPQY
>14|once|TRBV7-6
ASSSVGGRGKETQY
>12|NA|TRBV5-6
ASSFWQVNSPLH
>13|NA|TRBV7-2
ASSSREVGGYEQY
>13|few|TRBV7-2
ASSRRQGSADTQY
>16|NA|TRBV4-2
ASSQDSAVSSGANVLT